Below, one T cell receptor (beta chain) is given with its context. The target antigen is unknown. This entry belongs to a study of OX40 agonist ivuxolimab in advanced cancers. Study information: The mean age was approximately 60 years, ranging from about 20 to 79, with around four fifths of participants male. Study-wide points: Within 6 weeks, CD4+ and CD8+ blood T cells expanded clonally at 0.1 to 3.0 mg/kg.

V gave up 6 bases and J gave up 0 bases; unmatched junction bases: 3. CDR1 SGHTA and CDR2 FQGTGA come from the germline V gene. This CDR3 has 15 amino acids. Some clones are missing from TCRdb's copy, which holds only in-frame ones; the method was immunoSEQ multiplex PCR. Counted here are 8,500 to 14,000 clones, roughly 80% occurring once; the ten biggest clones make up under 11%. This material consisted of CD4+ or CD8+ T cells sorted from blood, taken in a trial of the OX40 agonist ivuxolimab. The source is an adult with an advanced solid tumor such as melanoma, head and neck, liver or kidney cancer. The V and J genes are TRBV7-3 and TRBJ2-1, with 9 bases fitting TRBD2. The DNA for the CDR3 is TGTGCCAGCAGGGTTAGCGGGAGCTCCTACAATGAGCAGTTCTTC. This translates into CASRVSGSSYNEQFF.